One sample yielded the 29 T cell receptor beta chains listed below, sequenced in a study of blood T cells in healthy people across ages. It was with a sample-barcoded 5' primer and a J-beta primer mix that a second PCR of roughly 7 to 12 cycles was run. TCRdb independently ran MiXCR on the 5' RACE reads; one entry per CDR3 protein. Of some 1.5 million distinct CDR3 sequences listed, 42% are singletons. Sequenced material: blood. The receptors shown here come from a woman aged 18-30 years in good health.

This clonotype is a singleton in its sample. The rearrangement joins TRBV7-2 to TRBJ2-5; a weak D match, TRBD1 (6 bases). This CDR3 spans 15 amino acids. CDR1 SGHTA and CDR2 FQGNSA come from the germline V gene. Trimming removed 1 base from V and 1 base from J, with 10 bases in between. CDR3: CASSLGRGSQETQYF. The CDR3 region has the DNA TGTGCCAGCAGCTTAGGCAGGGGAAGCCAAGAGACCCAGTACTTC.

This rearrangement joins TRBV29-1 to TRBJ1-1; D is perhaps TRBD1 (6 bases). V lost 4 bases to trimming and J lost 4 bases, with 16 bases between them. The length of the CDR3 is 14 residues. Germline lookup yields CDR1 SQVTM and CDR2 ANQGSEA. CDR3 nucleotides: TGCAGCGTTGCAGTAGGGGGATTGGCCACTGAAGCTTTCTTT. Its translation: CSVAVGGLATEAFF. The full variable domain, with the rest looked up from reference TRBV29-1 and TRBJ1-1, is SAVISQKPSRDICQRGTSLTIQCQVDSQVTMMFWYRQQPGQSLTLIATANQGSEATYESGFVIDKFPISRPNLTFSTLTVSNMSPEDSSIYLCSVAVGGLATEAFFGQGTRLTVV.

This chain uses TRBV20-1 with TRBJ2-7, with D perhaps matching TRBD1 (6 bases). Germline values: CDR1 DFQATT, CDR2 SNEGSKA (reference sequence). Trimming pared 3 bases from V and 2 bases from J, leaving 14 bases between. This CDR3 contains 14 residues. The CDR3 spells CSASSGTPTYEQYF. In DNA, the CDR3 is TGCAGTGCTAGCTCCGGGACACCCACCTACGAGCAGTACTTC.

The chain carries TRBV6-6 and TRBJ2-1, with TRBD1 identical over 12 bases. The CDR3 has 16 amino acids. CDR1 and CDR2 (germline): MNHNY, SVGAGI (reference sequence). Unmatched junction bases numbered 11, after V lost 6 bases and J lost 8 bases. As DNA, the CDR3 is TGTGCCAGCAGCCGTCCCGGGACAGGGGGCGGCTATGAGCAGTTCTTC. Protein sequence: CASSRPGTGGGYEQFF.

Concerning this clonotype: One end of the junction fails to match germline, which may point to a read error. The chain couples TRBV5-1 to TRBJ2-1; no clear D. The length of the CDR3 is 13 residues. Per germline, CDR1 SGHRS and CDR2 YFSETQ. Here the CDR3 reads CASSPTTYNEQFF. The CDR3 DNA reads as TGTGCCAGTAGCCCCACTACCTACAATGAGCAGTTCTTC.

This clonotype was found a few times. V is TRBV12-3 or TRBV12-4 and J is TRBJ2-1; D might be TRBD1 (6 bases). Trimming removed 6 bases from V and 5 bases from J, with 20 bases in between. The CDR3 loop spans 16 amino acids. CDR3 residues: CASRSGGGRQNNEQFF. The CDR3 DNA follows: TGTGCCAGCAGGTCTGGGGGCGGACGGCAAAACAATGAGCAGTTCTTC.

This clonotype has only a few counts. The V gene is TRBV4-2, the J gene TRBJ2-6; no definite D call. The germline gives CDR1 LGHNA, CDR2 YNFKEQ. The CDR3 loop spans 14 amino acids. The V end was cut by 0 bases, the J end by 5 bases, with 5 bases between. The CDR3 loop is CASSQEGRANVLTF. In nucleotides, the CDR3 is TGTGCCAGCAGCCAAGAGGGTCGGGCCAACGTCCTGACTTTC.

This clonotype was picked up many times. CDR3 sequence (DNA): TGTGCCAGCAGCTCTGACAGGTTCTACGAGCAGTACTTC. It is translated as CASSSDRFYEQYF. The chain recombines TRBV7-9 with TRBJ2-7; possible D gene TRBD1, 6 bases. V gave up 4 bases and J gave up 3 bases, with 10 bases separating them. CDR1 SEHNR and CDR2 FQNEAQ come from the germline V gene (reference sequence). The CDR3 is 13 amino acids.

The chain employs TRBV24-1 and TRBJ2-1; D ambiguous. The CDR3 contains 15 residues. Germline assignment: CDR1 KGHDR and CDR2 SFDVKD. Trimming left V 3 bases short and J 3 bases short, with 11 bases between. CDR3 protein: CATSDADQNYNEQFF. CDR3 sequence (DNA): TGTGCCACCAGTGATGCTGACCAAAACTACAATGAGCAGTTCTTC.

The chain combines TRBV7-2 with TRBJ2-2; a weak D match, TRBD2 (6 bases). The germline V and J ends were trimmed by 1 base and 0 bases, with 12 bases remaining between them. Germline V gene data show CDR1 as SGHTA and CDR2 as FQGNSA. The CDR3 has 17 amino acids. The CDR3 sequence: CASSLVASASNTGELFF. CDR3 nucleotides: TGTGCCAGCAGCTTAGTTGCTAGCGCCTCGAACACCGGGGAGCTGTTTTTT. The full variable domain, completed using reference TRBV7-2 and TRBJ2-2, is GAGVSQSPSNKVTEKGKDVELRCDPISGHTALYWYRQSLGQGLEFLIYFQGNSAPDKSGLPSDRFSAERTGGSVSTLTIQRTQQEDSAVYLCASSLVASASNTGELFFGEGSRLTVL.

The chain has TRBV20-1 and TRBJ2-3; 10 bases map to TRBD2. The CDR3 has 14 amino acids. From germline, CDR1 is DFQATT and CDR2 SNEGSKA (reference sequence). Germline trimming cut 5 bases from V and 6 bases from J; bases unmatched to any gene: 8. For the CDR3, the DNA is TGCAGTGCTGGGCCTAGCGGGAGTGTGGATACGCAGTATTTT. It is translated as CSAGPSGSVDTQYF.

This clonotype was observed a few times. The chain uses TRBV5-1 and TRBJ2-7, with 7 bases matching TRBD1. Trimming removed 4 bases from V and 0 bases from J; junction bases left unmatched: 4. CDR3 size: 14 residues. CDR1 is SGHRS, CDR2 YFSETQ, per germline. The chain's CDR3 is CASSMTGNSYEQYF. For the CDR3, the DNA is TGCGCCAGCAGCATGACAGGGAACTCCTACGAGCAGTACTTC.

The chain has TRBV6-2 or TRBV6-3 and TRBJ1-1; no reliable D call. The CDR3 loop spans 15 amino acids. The germline V gene has CDR1 MNHEY and CDR2 SVGEGT. Trimming pared 6 bases from V and 0 bases from J, leaving 14 bases between. The CDR3 is CASRLQFRVNTEAFF. The CDR3 nucleotides are TGTGCCAGCAGATTACAGTTTAGGGTGAACACTGAAGCTTTCTTT.

This chain uses TRBV29-1 with TRBJ1-2; TRBD1 is a possible D gene (6 bases). CDR3 length equals 11 residues. Germline V gene sequence: CDR1 SQVTM, CDR2 ANQGSEA. Trimming pared 6 bases from V and 8 bases from J, leaving 13 bases between. The CDR3 sequence: CSVPRGLGYTF. CDR3 nucleotides: TGCAGCGTCCCTCGGGGGCTAGGCTACACCTTC.

J is TRBJ2-7 and V is TRBV30; TRBD1 agrees at 8 bases. The CDR3 contains 12 residues. The V and J ends lost 6 bases and 5 bases, in that order; junction bases with no gene match: 6. CDR1 and CDR2 from the germline V gene are GTSNPN and SVGIG (reference sequence). As DNA, the CDR3 is TGTGCCTGCTGGACAGGGAGGAACGAGCAGTACTTC. This encodes CACWTGRNEQYF.

The V call is TRBV7-9, the J call TRBJ2-1; TRBD2 matches at 10 bases. Trimming cost V 1 base and J 6 bases; bases outside gene matches: 15. CDR3 length: 19 amino acids. Looked up from germline, CDR1 is SEHNR and CDR2 is FQNEAQ (reference sequence). The CDR3 bases are TGTGCCAGCAGCTTAGTAGCTAGCGGGAGAGCTACGGCCTTCAATGAGCAGTTCTTC. Encoded protein: CASSLVASGRATAFNEQFF. Combining the CDR3 with reference TRBV7-9 and TRBJ2-1 gives the whole variable domain DTGVSQNPRHKITKRGQNVTFRCDPISEHNRLYWYRQTLGQGPEFLTYFQNEAQLEKSRLLSDRFSAERPKGSFSTLEIQRTEQGDSAMYLCASSLVASGRATAFNEQFFGPGTRLTVL.

The chain uses TRBV4-3 and TRBJ2-3; D is unclear. In germline, CDR1 is LGHNA, CDR2 YSLEER. The CDR3 has 15 amino acids. Trimming pared 0 bases from V and 6 bases from J, leaving 13 bases between. The CDR3 DNA reads TGCGCCAGCAGCCAAGACAGGAACGAGAAGGATACGCAGTATTTT. This sequence encodes CASSQDRNEKDTQYF.

The V gene is TRBV18, the J gene TRBJ2-1; D is ambiguous. Trimming removed 0 bases at V and 8 bases at J, with 8 bases between. Germline V gene lookup returns CDR1 KGHSH and CDR2 LQKENI. This CDR3 has 13 residues. The DNA of the CDR3 is TGTGCCAGCTCACCACCCGGTCTGGATGAGCAGTTCTTC. It specifies CASSPPGLDEQFF.

The chain joins TRBV10-3 to TRBJ1-2; D is possibly TRBD1 (6 bases). The V end lost 2 bases, the J end lost 1 base, and 8 bases lay between the germline ends. The CDR3 sequence is 14 residues long. CDR1 ENHRY and CDR2 SYGVKD come from the germline V gene. The CDR3 loop is CAISEHRVNYGYTF. CDR3 sequence (DNA): TGTGCCATCAGTGAGCACAGGGTTAACTATGGCTACACCTTC.

In this sample, this clonotype turned up a few times. V usage is TRBV10-3 and J usage is TRBJ1-1; no reliable D call. Germline CDR1 is ENHRY and CDR2 is SYGVKD. V dropped 4 bases and J dropped 3 bases, with 6 bases sitting between them. The CDR3 is 12 residues long. The CDR3 bases are TGTGCCATCAGTGCGCAGGACACTGAAGCTTTCTTT. Its protein product is CAISAQDTEAFF.

The rearrangement uses TRBV10-3 and TRBJ1-5, with D uncertain. Between the trimmed V and J ends, which lost 6 bases and 1 base, there was a span of 4 bases. CDR3 length equals 12 residues. Germline V gives CDR1 ENHRY, CDR2 SYGVKD. As DNA, the CDR3 is TGTGCCATCAGGGAGAGCAATCAGCCCCAGCATTTT. This codes for CAIRESNQPQHF.

A few counts support this clonotype. The J gene is TRBJ2-1, the V gene TRBV24-1; 7 bases agree with TRBD2. After removal of 5 bases from V and 2 bases from J, the junction contained 8 bases not matched to a gene. CDR1 is KGHDR, CDR2 SFDVKD, per germline. The CDR3 runs 16 residues. CDR3 protein: CATSALGGTTYNEQFF. The CDR3 DNA reads as TGTGCCACCAGTGCCCTTGGCGGGACTACCTACAATGAGCAGTTCTTC.

The J gene is TRBJ2-1, the V gene TRBV7-3, with 12 bases identical to TRBD2. V shed 1 base and J 6 bases; nucleotides not matched to a gene: 1. This CDR3 is built from 15 residues. Per the germline V gene, CDR1 is SGHTA and CDR2 is FQGTGA. The CDR3 bases are TGTGCCAGCAGCTTAAGGACTAGCGGGACCAATGAGCAGTTCTTC. It is translated as CASSLRTSGTNEQFF.

The genes are TRBV30 and TRBJ1-1; weak D call: TRBD1 (6 bases). The germline V gene encodes CDR1 GTSNPN and CDR2 SVGIG (reference sequence). The V and J ends lost 0 bases and 4 bases respectively, with 9 bases between them. The length of the CDR3 is 13 residues. The CDR3 nucleotides are TGTGCCTGGAGTGTACCGGGGGCCACTGAAGCTTTCTTT. This encodes CAWSVPGATEAFF.

This clonotype has just a few counts. This chain connects TRBV14 to TRBJ1-4; D is ambiguous. V gave up 0 bases and J gave up 8 bases, with 16 bases separating them. Germline CDR1 SGHDN, CDR2 FVKESK. This CDR3 is built from 16 residues. The CDR3 spells CASSQDKGSVGEKLFF. Written as DNA, the CDR3 is TGTGCCAGCAGCCAAGATAAGGGTTCCGTGGGGGAAAAACTGTTTTTT.

Only a few counts were recorded for this clonotype. The V gene is TRBV20-1, the J gene TRBJ2-3; 10 nucleotides match TRBD1. Germline CDR1 reads DFQATT; CDR2 reads SNEGSKA (reference sequence). The CDR3 extends over 14 amino acids. V lost 6 bases to trimming and J lost 4 bases; unmatched junction nucleotides: 7. This CDR3 reads CSATGTGDPDTQYF. CDR3 in DNA: TGCAGTGCAACCGGGACAGGGGACCCAGATACGCAGTATTTT.

The chain links TRBV7-2 to TRBJ2-3; D remains ambiguous. Germline V gene data show CDR1 as SGHTA and CDR2 as FQGNSA. Trimming took 1 base from V and 2 from J, leaving 7 bases between them. This CDR3 is built from 14 residues. The CDR3 spells CASSLDKSTDTQYF. CDR3 DNA: TGTGCCAGCAGCTTAGACAAGTCCACAGATACGCAGTATTTT.

This chain connects TRBV4-3 to TRBJ1-5; tentative D call: TRBD1 (5 bases). Germline loops: CDR1 LGHNA, CDR2 YSLEER. V was trimmed by 4 bases and J by 0 bases, leaving 10 bases between them. The CDR3 is 15 amino acids. CDR3 amino acids: CASSPGLYSNQPQHF. The CDR3 coding sequence is TGCGCCAGCAGCCCGGGACTATATAGCAATCAGCCCCAGCATTTT.

The chain combines TRBV21-1 with TRBJ2-7; TRBD1 was called by the table and not checked on the DNA. TRBV21-1 is flagged as a pseudogene. The CDR3 spans 18 residues. CDR3 loop: CASSKVVRGKNNTYEQYF. The CDR3 DNA is TGTGCCAGCAGCAAAGTAGTTCGGGGCAAGAATAATACCTACGAGCAGTACTTC.